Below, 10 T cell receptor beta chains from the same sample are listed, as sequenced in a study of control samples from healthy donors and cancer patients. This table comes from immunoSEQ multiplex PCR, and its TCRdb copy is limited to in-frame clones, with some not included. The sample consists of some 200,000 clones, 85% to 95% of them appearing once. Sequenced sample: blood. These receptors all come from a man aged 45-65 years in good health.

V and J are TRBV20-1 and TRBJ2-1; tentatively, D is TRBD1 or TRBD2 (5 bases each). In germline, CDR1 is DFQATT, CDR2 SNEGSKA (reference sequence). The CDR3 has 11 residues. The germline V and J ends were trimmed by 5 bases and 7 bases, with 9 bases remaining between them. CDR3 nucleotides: TGCAGTGCTGGGGACGGGAATGAGCAGTTCTTC. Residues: CSAGDGNEQFF.

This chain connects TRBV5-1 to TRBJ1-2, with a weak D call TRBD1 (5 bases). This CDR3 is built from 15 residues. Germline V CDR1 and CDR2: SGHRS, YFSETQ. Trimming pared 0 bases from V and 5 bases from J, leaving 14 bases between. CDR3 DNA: TGCGCCAGCAGCTTGGCCACAGGCGGAAATTATGGCTACACCTTC. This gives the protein CASSLATGGNYGYTF.

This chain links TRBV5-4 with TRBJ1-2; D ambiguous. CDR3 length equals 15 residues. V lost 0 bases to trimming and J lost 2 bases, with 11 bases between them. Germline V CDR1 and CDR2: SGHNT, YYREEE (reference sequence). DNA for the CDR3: TGTGCCAGCAGCTTGGCCTCCGAAACAAACTATGGCTACACCTTC. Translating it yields CASSLASETNYGYTF.

The CDR3 region is CASSPSLAGQETQYF. The CDR3 coding sequence is TGCGCCAGCAGCCCGAGCCTAGCGGGCCAAGAGACCCAGTACTTC. This chain uses TRBV5-1 with TRBJ2-5; TRBD2 matches at 8 bases. The ends lost 4 bases at V and 1 base at J; junction bases unmatched: 6. Germline V gene sequence: CDR1 SGHRS, CDR2 YFSETQ. This CDR3 has 15 amino acids.

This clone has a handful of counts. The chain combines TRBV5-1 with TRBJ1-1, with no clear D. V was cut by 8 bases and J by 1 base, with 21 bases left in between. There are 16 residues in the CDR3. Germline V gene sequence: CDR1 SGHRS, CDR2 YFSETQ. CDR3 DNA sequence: TGCGCCAGTGCTAAGACGTCAGTGGGGTCGAACACTGAAGCTTTCTTT. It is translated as CASAKTSVGSNTEAFF.

The CDR3 loop is CASSQVGGRSEQYF. DNA for the CDR3: TGTGCCAGCAGCCAAGTGGGGGGGCGGTCCGAGCAGTACTTC. V gene TRBV14 combines with J gene TRBJ2-7, with D perhaps TRBD2 (7 bases). The CDR3 has 14 amino acids. CDR1 and CDR2 from the germline V gene are SGHDN and FVKESK. Trimming left V 1 base short and J 6 bases short, with 13 bases between.

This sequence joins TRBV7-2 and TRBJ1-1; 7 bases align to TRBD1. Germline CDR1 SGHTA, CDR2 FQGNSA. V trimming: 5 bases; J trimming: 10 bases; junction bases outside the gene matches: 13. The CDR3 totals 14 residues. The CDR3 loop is CASSPLTGSIGAFF. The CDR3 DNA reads TGTGCCAGCAGCCCCTTGACAGGGTCGATTGGAGCTTTCTTT. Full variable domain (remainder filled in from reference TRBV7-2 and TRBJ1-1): GAGVSQSPSNKVTEKGKDVELRCDPISGHTALYWYRQSLGQGLEFLIYFQGNSAPDKSGLPSDRFSAERTGGSVSTLTIQRTQQEDSAVYLCASSPLTGSIGAFFGQGTRLTVV.

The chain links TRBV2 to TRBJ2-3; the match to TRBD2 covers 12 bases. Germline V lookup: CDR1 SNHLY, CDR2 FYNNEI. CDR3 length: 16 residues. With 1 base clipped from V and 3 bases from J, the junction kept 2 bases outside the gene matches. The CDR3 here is CASSEVGTSGTDTQYF. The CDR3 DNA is TGTGCCAGCAGTGAAGTCGGGACTAGCGGGACAGATACGCAGTATTTT. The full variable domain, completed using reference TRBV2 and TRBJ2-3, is EPEVTQTPSHQVTQMGQEVILRCVPISNHLYFYWYRQILGQKVEFLVSFYNNEISEKSEIFDDQFSVERPDGSNFTLKIRSTKLEDSAMYFCASSEVGTSGTDTQYFGPGTRLTVL.

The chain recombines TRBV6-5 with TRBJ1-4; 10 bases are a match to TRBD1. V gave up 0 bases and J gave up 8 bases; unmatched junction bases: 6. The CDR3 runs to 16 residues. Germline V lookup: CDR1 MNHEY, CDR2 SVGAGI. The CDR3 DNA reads TGTGCCAGCAGTTACTCGGGACAGGGGAAGAACGAAAAACTGTTTTTT. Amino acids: CASSYSGQGKNEKLFF.

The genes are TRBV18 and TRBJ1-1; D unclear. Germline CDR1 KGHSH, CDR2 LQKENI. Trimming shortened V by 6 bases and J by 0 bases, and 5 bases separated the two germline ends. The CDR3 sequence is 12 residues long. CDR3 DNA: TGTGCCAGCTCGGTCCTGAACACTGAAGCTTTCTTT. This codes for CASSVLNTEAFF.